The T cell receptor (beta chain) described here comes from a study of CD8+ T cells in alopecia areata. This clone has more than one count but fewer than ten. Its cognate antigen is unknown. Germline CDR1 is SGHTA and CDR2 is FQGNSA. Trimming pared 3 bases from V and 7 bases from J, leaving 4 bases between. The CDR3 extends over 10 amino acids. Treatment meaning: oral pan-JAK inhibitor, 5-10 mg twice daily. Separation by sorting yielded CD4+ and CD8+ T cells from PBMCs. Reverse transcribed after extraction, RNA yielded cDNA as the sequencing template. The assay was immunoSEQ multiplex PCR, and TCRdb's table has in-frame clones only and misses some. The sample has 150,000 to 200,000 clones, more than 55% seen once. Study-wide results and caveats: Administration of tofacitinib significantly diminished scalp clonality and expanded CD8+ clones within the top 100. For lesional scalp, especially alopecia totalis/universalis, clonality was higher than in normal scalp. Having one nonresponder leaves uncertain how baseline CD8+ expansion relates to response.

This receptor was obtained from a human donor with alopecia areata. Sequences were derived from CD4+ T cells sorted from blood, sampled around week 50, from a patient treated with tofacitinib. The chain has TRBV7-2 and TRBJ2-7; no reliable D call. The CDR3 reads CASSFKEQYF. CDR3 nucleotide sequence: TGTGCCAGCAGCTTCAAAGAGCAGTACTTC.